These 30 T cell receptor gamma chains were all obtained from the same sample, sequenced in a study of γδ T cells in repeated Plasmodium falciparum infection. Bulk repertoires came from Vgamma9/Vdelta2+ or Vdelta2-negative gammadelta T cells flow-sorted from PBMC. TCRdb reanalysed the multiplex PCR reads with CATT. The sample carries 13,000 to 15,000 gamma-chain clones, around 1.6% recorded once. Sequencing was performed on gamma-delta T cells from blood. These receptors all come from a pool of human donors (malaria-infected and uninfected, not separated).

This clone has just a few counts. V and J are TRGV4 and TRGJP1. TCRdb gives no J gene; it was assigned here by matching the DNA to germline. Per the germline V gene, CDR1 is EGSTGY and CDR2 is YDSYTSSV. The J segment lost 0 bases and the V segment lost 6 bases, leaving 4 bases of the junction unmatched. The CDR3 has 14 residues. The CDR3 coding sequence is TGTGCCACCTGGTGGGATACCACTGGTTGGTTCAAGATATTT. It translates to CATWWDTTGWFKIF.

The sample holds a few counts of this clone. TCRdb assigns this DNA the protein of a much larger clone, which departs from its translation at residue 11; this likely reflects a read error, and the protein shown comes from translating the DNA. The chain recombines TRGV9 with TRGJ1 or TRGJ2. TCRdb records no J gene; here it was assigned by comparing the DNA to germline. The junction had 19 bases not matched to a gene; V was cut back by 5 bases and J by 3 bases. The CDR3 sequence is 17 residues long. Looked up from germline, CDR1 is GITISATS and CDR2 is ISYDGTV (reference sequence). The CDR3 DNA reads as TGTGCCTTGTGGGTTACTTTAGCGGTCACGAGTTATTATAAGAAACTCTTT. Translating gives CALWVTLAVTSYYKKLF.

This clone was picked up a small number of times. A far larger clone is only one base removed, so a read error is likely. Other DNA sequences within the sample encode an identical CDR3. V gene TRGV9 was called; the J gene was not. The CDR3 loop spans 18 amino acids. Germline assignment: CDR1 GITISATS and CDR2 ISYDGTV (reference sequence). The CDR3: CALWESNPQELGKKIKVF. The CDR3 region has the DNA TGTGCCTTGTGGGAGTCCAACCCTCAAGAGTTGGGCAAAAAAATCAAGGTATTC.

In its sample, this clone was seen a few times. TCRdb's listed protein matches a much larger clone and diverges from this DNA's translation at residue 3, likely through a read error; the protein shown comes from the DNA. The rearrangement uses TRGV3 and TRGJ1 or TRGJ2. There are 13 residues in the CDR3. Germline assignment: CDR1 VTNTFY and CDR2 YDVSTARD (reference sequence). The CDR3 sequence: CASWDRHRYKKLF. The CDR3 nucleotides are TGTGCCTCCTGGGACAGGCACCGATATAAGAAACTCTTT.

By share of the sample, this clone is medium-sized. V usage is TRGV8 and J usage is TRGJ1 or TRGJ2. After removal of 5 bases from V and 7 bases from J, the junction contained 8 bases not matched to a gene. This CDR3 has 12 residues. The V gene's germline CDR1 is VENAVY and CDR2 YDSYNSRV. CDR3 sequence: CATWATRYKKLF. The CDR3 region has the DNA TGTGCCACCTGGGCCACACGGTATAAGAAACTCTTT.

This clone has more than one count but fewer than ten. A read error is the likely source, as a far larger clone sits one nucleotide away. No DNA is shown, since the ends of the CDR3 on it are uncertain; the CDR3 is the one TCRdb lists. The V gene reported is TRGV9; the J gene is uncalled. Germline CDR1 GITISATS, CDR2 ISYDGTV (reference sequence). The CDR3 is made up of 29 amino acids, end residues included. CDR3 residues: CALWEVRSNSLAVEQHLLSQVSIGRIQHF.

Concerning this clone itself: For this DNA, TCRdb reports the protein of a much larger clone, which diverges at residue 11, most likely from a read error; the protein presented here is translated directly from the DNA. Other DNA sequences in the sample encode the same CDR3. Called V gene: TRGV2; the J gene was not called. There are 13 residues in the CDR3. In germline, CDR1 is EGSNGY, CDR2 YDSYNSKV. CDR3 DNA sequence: TGTGCCACCTGGGACGGGCCTCGCCATAAGAACCTCTTT. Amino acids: CATWDGPRHKNLF.

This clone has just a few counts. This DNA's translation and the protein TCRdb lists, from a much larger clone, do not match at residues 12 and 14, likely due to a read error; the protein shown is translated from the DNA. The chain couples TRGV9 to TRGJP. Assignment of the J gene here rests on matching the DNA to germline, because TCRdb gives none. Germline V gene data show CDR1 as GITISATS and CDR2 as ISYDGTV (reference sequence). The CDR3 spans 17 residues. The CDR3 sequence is CALWDQVRELGEKVKVF. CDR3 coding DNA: TGTGCCTTGTGGGACCAGGTGCGAGAGTTGGGCGAAAAAGTCAAGGTATTT.

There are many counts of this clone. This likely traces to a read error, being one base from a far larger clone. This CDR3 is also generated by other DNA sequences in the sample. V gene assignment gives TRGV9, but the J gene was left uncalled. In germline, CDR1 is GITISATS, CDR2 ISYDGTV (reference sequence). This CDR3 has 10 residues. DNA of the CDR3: TGTGCCTTAAATTATTATAAGAAGCTCTTT. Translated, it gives CALNYYKKLF.

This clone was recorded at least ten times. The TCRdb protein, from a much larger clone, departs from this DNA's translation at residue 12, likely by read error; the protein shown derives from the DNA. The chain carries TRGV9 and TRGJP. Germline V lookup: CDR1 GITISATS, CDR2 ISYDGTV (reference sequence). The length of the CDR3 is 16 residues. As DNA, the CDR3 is TGTGCCTTGTGGGAGTCCCAAGAGTTGGGCAAAAGAATCAAGGTATTT. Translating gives CALWESQELGKRIKVF.

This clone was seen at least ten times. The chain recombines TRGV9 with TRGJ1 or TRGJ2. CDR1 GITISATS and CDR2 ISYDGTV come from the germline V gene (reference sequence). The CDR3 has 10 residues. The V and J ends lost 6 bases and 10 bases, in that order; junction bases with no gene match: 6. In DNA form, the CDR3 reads TGTGCCTTGTGGAATCGAAAGAAACTCTTT. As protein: CALWNRKKLF.

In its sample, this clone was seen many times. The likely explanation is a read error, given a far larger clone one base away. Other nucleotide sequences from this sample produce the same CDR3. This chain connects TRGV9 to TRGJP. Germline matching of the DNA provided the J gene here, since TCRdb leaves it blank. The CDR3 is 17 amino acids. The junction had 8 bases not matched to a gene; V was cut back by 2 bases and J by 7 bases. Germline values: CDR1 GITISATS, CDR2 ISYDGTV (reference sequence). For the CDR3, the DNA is TGTGCCTTGTGGGAGGAGACGCAGGAGTTGGGCAAAAAAATCAAGGTATTT. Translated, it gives CALWEETQELGKKIKVF.

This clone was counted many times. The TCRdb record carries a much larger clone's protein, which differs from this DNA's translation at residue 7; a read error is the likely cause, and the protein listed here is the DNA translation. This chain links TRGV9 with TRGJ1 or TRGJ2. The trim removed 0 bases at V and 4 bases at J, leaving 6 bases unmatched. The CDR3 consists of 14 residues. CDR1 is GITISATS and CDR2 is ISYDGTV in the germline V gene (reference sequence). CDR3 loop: CALWEVLLYYKKLF. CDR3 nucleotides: TGTGCCTTGTGGGAGGTGCTCCTATATTATAAGAAACTCTTT.

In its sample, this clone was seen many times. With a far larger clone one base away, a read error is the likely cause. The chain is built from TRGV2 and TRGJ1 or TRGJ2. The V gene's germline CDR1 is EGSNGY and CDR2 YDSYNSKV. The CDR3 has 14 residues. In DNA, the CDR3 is TGTGCCTCCTGGGACGGGCTGAATTATTATAAGAAACTCTTT. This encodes CASWDGLNYYKKLF.

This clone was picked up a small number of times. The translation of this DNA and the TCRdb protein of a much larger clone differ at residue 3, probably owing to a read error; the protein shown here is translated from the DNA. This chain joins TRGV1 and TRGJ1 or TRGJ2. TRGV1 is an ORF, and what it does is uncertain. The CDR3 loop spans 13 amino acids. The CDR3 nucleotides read TGTGCCTCCTGGGAACCGGTTTATTATAAGAAACTCTTT. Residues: CASWEPVYYKKLF.

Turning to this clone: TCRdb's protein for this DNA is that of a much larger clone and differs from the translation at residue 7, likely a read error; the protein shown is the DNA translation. The chain's CDR3 is CALWVGEKKLF. CDR3 DNA sequence: TGTGCCTTGTGGGTCGGAGAGAAGAAACTCTTT. V gene TRGV9 combines with J gene TRGJ1 or TRGJ2. Matching the DNA to germline supplied the J gene, which TCRdb does not give. Germline-derived CDR1 and CDR2 are GITISATS and ISYDGTV (reference sequence). The CDR3 is 11 residues long. J gave up 10 bases and V 5 bases, and 8 bases lay outside the gene matches.

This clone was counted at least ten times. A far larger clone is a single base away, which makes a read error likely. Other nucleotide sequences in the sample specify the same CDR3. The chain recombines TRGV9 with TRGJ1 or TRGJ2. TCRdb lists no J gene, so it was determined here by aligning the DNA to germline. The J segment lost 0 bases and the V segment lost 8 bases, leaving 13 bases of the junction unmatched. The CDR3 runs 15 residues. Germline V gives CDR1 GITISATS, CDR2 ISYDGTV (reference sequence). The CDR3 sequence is CALYLYSSNYYKKLF. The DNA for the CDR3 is TGTGCCTTGTACCTTTACTCTTCGAATTATTATAAGAAACTCTTT.

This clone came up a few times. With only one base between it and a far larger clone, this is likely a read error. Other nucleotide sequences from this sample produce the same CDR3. The CDR3 DNA reads TGTGCCACCTGGGACAGGCTTGGGTCAGCCGTCCGGAATAAGAAACTCTTT. It yields the protein CATWDRLGSAVRNKKLF. The chain uses TRGV3 and TRGJ1 or TRGJ2. Here the J gene was assigned by germline matching of the DNA, as TCRdb has none. The J segment lost 8 bases and the V segment lost 0 bases, leaving 19 bases of the junction unmatched. Germline V lookup: CDR1 VTNTFY, CDR2 YDVSTARD (reference sequence). This CDR3 is 17 amino acids long.

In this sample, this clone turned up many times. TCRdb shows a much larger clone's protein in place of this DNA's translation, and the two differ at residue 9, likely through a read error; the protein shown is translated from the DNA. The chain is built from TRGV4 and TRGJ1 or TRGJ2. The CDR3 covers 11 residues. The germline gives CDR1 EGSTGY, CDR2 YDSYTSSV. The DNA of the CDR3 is TGTGCCACCTGGGATGACAAAAAGAGACTCTTT. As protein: CATWDDKKRLF.

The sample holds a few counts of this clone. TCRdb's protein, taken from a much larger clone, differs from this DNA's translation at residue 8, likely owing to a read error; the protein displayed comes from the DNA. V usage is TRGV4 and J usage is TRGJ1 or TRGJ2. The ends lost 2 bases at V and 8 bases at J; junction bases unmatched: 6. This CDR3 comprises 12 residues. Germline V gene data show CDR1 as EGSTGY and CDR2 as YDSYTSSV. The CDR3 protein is CATWDVNHKKLF. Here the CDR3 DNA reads TGTGCCACCTGGGATGTTAACCATAAGAAACTCTTT.

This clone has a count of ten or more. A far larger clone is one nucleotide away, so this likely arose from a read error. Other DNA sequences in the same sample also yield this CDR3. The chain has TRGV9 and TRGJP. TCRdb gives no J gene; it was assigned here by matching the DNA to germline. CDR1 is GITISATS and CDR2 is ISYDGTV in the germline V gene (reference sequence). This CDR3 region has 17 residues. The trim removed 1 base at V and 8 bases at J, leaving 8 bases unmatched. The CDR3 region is CALWEVKAKLGKKIKVF. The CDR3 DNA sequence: TGTGCCTTGTGGGAGGTAAAGGCCAAGTTGGGCAAAAAAATCAAGGTATTT.

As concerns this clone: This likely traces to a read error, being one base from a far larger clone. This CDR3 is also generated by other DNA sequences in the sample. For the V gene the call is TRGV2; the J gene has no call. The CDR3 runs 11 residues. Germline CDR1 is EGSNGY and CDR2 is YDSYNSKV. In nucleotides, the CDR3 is TGTGCCACCTGGGATGGGCAAACGATGACGTTT. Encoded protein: CATWDGQTMTF.

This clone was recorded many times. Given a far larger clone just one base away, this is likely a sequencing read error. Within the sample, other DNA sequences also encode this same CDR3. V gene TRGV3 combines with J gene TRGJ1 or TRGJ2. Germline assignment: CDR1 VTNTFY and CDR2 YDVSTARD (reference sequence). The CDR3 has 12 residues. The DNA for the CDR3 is TGCGCCACCTGGTTCCATTATTATAAGAAACTCTTT. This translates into CATWFHYYKKLF.

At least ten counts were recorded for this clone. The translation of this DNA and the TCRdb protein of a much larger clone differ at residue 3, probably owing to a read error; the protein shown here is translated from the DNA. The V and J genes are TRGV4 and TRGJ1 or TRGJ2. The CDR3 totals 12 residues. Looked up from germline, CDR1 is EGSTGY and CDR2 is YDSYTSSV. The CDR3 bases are TGTGCCGCCTGGGATGCTGATTATAAGAAACTCTTT. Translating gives CAAWDADYKKLF.

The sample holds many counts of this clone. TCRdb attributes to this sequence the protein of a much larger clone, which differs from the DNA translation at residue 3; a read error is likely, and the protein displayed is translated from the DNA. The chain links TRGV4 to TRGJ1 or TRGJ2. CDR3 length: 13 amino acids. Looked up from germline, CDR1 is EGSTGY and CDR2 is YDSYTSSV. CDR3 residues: CAPWEKNYYKKLF. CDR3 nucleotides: TGTGCCCCCTGGGAAAAGAATTATTATAAGAAACTCTTT.

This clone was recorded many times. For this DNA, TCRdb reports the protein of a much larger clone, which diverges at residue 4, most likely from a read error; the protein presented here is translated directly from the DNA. CDR3 coding DNA: TGTGCCACCCGGGATAGAGGTTATTATAAGAAACTCTTT. Residues: CATRDRGYYKKLF. J is TRGJ1 or TRGJ2 and V is TRGV4. The germline CDR1 and CDR2 sequences are EGSTGY and YDSYTSSV. The CDR3 is 13 residues long.

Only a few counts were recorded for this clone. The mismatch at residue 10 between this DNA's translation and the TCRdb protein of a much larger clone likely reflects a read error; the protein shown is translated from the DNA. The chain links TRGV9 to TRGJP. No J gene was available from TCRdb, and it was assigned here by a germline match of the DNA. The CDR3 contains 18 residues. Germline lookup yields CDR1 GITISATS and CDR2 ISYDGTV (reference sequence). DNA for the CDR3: TGTGCCTTGTGGCAGGTGAGCCGGCAAAAGTTGGGCAAAAAAATCAAGGTATTT. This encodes CALWQVSRQKLGKKIKVF.

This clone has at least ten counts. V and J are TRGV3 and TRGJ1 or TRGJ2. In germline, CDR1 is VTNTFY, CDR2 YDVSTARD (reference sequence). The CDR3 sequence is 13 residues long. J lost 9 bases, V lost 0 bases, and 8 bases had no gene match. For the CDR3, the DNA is TGTGCCACCTGGGACAGGGGGGTCGGTAAGAAACTCTTT. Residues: CATWDRGVGKKLF.

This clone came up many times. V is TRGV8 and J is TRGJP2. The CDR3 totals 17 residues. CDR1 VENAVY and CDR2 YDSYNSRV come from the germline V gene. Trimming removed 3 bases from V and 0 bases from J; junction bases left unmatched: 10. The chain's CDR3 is CATWDRGHDSSDWIKTF. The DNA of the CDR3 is TGTGCCACCTGGGATCGAGGCCACGATAGTAGTGATTGGATCAAGACGTTT.

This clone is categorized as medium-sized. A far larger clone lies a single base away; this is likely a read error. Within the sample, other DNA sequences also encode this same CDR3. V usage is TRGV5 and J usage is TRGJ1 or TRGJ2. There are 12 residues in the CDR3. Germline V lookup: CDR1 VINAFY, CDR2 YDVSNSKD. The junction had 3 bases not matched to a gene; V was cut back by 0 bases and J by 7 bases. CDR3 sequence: CATWDRHYKKLF. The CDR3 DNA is TGTGCCACCTGGGACAGGCACTATAAGAAACTCTTT.